This T cell receptor beta chain was sequenced during a study of shared clonotypes between healthy human individuals. Naive CD8 cells comprised CD45RO-negative, CCR7-positively selected cells, excluding terminally differentiated effector memory CD45RA+ cells. In this sample, this clone turned up once. The CDR3 length is 17 residues. Germline CDR1 SNHLY, CDR2 FYNNEI. V gave up 1 base and J gave up 4 bases; unmatched junction bases: 9. Sequencing was performed with immunoSEQ multiplex PCR; in TCRdb, only in-frame clones are kept and a portion is missing. The profile shows around 2,000,000 clones, roughly 95% of them singletons.

This receptor was taken from a man aged 18 to 35 in good health. The V gene is TRBV2, the J gene TRBJ2-3, with 9 bases matching TRBD2. The material sequenced was naive CD8+ T cells sorted from blood. The CDR3 bases are TGTGCCAGCAGTGAAGAATCGGGACTAGCTTTCGCAGATACGCAGTATTTT. This encodes CASSEESGLAFADTQYF. Variable domain in full (rest from reference TRBV2 and TRBJ2-3): EPEVTQTPSHQVTQMGQEVILRCVPISNHLYFYWYRQILGQKVEFLVSFYNNEISEKSEIFDDQFSVERPDGSNFTLKIRSTKLEDSAMYFCASSEESGLAFADTQYFGPGTRLTVL.